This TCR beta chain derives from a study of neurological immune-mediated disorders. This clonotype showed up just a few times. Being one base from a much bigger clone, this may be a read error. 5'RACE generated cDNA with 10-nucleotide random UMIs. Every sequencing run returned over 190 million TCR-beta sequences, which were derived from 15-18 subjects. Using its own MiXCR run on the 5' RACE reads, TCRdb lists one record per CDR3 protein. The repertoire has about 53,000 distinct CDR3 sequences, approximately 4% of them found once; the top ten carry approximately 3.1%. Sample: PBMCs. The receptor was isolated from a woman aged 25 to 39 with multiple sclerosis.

The CDR3 region has the DNA TGTGCCAGCAGCAAAGCGAAGGATGGACAGGGCAATAGCACAGATACGCAGTATTTT. Protein sequence: CASSKAKDGQGNSTDTQYF. The V call is TRBV21-1, the J call TRBJ2-3; the table's D call of TRBD1 was not tested on the DNA. TRBV21-1 represents a pseudogene. This CDR3 has 19 amino acids.